The clone carrying this T cell receptor (beta chain) was counted ten times or more. The data were obtained in a study of T-cell memory formation after mild COVID-19. The CDR3 is made up of 13 amino acids. With 4 bases removed from V and 7 bases from J, the gap between germline ends came to 10 bases. From the 5' RACE reads, TCRdb called clonotypes with MiXCR, one entry per CDR3 protein. The table lists fewer than 70,000 distinct CDR3 sequences, 9.5% of them singletons. The rearrangement uses TRBV12-3 or TRBV12-4 and TRBJ2-2, with unresolved D. This TCR was sampled from a man younger than 35 who had mild COVID-19 (a few samples of this study predate the infection). Cell type and time point are not known. The sample comprised PBMCs or a T cell subset sorted from them (not recorded which). CDR3 coding DNA: TGTGCCAGCAGTTCCCAGCTTCGCGGGGAGCTGTTTTTT. It yields the protein CASSSQLRGELFF.